This T cell receptor (beta chain) is drawn from a study of breast tumors, draining lymph nodes, adjacent tissues. The CDR3 totals 14 residues. Looked up from germline, CDR1 is MNHNS and CDR2 is SASEGT. J gave up 4 bases and V 4 bases, and 3 bases lay outside the gene matches. Study-wide points: Compared with lymph nodes, tumors were less diverse; compared with nontumor tissue, more. Data only fit, rather than demonstrated, lymph node origin of most tumor T cells. Tumor and nontumor repertoires were significantly more similar in luminal-like than in basal-like breast cancer. Data fit most tumor T cells coming from lymph node, expanding in tumor.

TCRdb reanalysed the multiplex PCR reads using MiXCR and keeps one entry per CDR3 protein. The sample consists of about 140,000 distinct CDR3 sequences, 32% of them appearing once. The lymph nodes were axillary draining lymph nodes from breast cancer patients. Remarks on this clonotype: Its specificity is unknown.

This chain connects TRBV6-1 to TRBJ1-2, with 10 bases matching TRBD1. Sequences were obtained from axillary lymph node tissue. The clonotype was recovered from a female donor with breast cancer. Some clones in this sample may be carry-over from other donors' samples. CDR3 sequence reads: CASSGQGAGYGYTF. In DNA form, the CDR3 reads TGTGCCAGCAGTGGACAGGGGGCGGGCTATGGCTACACCTTC.